This T cell receptor (beta chain) comes out of a study of cytomegalovirus exposure and HLA in healthy donors. Looking at the study overall: Sequencing of about 179 million T cells in an earlier analysis found 90 million to 120 million unique TCR beta sequences.

The study ran its PCR with 60 Vbeta and 13 Jbeta primers. Profiled with immunoSEQ multiplex PCR; TCRdb holds only in-frame clones, not every one. In the table there are some 140,000 clones, 65% to 85% of which are singletons. Germline values: CDR1 SSHAT, CDR2 FNYEAQ (reference sequence). V was clipped by 5 bases and J by 0 bases; unmatched bases: 6. This CDR3 has 16 amino acids. The source material was PBMCs. The sequence derives from a woman in her thirties or forties in good health and CMV-seropositive. The V gene is TRBV7-7, the J gene TRBJ2-2; 7 nucleotides align to TRBD2. CDR3 nucleotides: TGTGCCAGCAGCCCCCAGGGACTAACGAACACCGGGGAGCTGTTTTTT. Translated: CASSPQGLTNTGELFF.